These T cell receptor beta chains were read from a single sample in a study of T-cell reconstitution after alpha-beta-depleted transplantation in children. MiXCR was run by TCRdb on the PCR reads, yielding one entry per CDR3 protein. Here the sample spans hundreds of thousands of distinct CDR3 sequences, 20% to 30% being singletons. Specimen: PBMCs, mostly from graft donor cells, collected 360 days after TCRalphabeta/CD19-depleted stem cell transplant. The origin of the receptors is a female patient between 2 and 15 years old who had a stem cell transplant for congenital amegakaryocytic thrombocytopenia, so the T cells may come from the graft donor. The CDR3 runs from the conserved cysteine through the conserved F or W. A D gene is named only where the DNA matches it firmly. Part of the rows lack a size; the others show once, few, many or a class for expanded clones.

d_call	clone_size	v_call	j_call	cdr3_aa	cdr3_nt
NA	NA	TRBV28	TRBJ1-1	CASSLLSSEWQDPRGAFF	TGTGCCAGCAGTTTATTAAGCTCGGAATGGCAGGACCCGCGGGGGGCTTTCTTT
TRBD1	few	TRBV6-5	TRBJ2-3	CASSYSQTGETDTQYF	TGTGCCAGCAGTTACTCGCAGACAGGGGAAACAGATACGCAGTATTTT
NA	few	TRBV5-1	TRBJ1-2	CASSLAPGLDYGYTF	TGCGCCAGCAGCTTGGCCCCGGGATTAGACTATGGCTACACCTTC
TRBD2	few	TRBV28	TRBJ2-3	CASSFLAGGSTDTQYF	TGTGCCAGCAGTTTTCTAGCGGGAGGGAGCACAGATACGCAGTATTTT
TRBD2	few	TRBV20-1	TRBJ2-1	CSARDRTSGKYNEQFF	TGCAGTGCTAGAGACCGGACTAGCGGAAAATACAATGAGCAGTTCTTC
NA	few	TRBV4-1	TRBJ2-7	CASSPRSGLNEQYF	TGCGCCAGCAGCCCAAGGTCGGGTCTGAACGAGCAGTACTTC
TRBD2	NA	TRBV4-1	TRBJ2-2	CASSHLLAGGVNTGELFF	TGCGCCAGCAGCCATCTACTAGCGGGGGGTGTGAACACCGGGGAGCTGTTTTTT
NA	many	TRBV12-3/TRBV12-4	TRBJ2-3	CASSLNTGTTDTQYF	TGTGCCAGCAGCTTAAATACCGGGACCACAGATACGCAGTATTTT
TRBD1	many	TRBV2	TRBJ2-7	CASSEATGTGHEQYF	TGTGCCAGCAGTGAAGCAACCGGGACAGGGCACGAGCAGTACTTC
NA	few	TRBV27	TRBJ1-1	CASSSDWRNPEAFF	TGTGCCAGCAGTTCCGACTGGAGGAATCCTGAAGCTTTCTTT
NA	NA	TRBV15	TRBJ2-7	CATSRDLSYEQYF	TGTGCCACCAGCAGAGACCTTTCCTACGAGCAGTACTTC
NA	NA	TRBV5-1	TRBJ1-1	CASSILLNTEAFF	TGCGCCAGCAGCATTCTACTGAACACTGAAGCTTTCTTT
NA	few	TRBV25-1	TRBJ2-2	CASSEYRGNGGELFF	TGTGCCAGCAGTGAATATCGGGGGAACGGCGGGGAGCTGTTTTTT
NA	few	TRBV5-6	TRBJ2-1	CASSELIWGLGNNEQFF	TGTGCCAGCAGCGAGCTTATCTGGGGTCTGGGGAACAATGAGCAGTTCTTC
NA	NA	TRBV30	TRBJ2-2	CAWSPQVAPGELFF	TGTGCCTGGAGTCCCCAGGTTGCCCCCGGGGAGCTGTTTTTT
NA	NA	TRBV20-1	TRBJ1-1	CSARDPPNTEAFF	TGCAGTGCTAGAGATCCCCCGAACACTGAAGCTTTCTTT
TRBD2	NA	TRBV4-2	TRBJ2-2	CASSEVISGRSTGELFF	TGTGCCAGCAGTGAGGTGATTAGCGGGAGGAGCACCGGGGAGCTGTTTTTT
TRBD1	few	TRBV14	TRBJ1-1	CVRQGVRVAFF	TGCGTGAGACAGGGGGTCAGGGTGGCTTTCTTT
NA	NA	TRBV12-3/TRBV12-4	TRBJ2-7	CASSLTLHRPPYEQYF	TGTGCCAGCAGTTTAACCCTCCACAGGCCGCCCTACGAGCAGTACTTC
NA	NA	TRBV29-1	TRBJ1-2	CSLGHNDGYTF	TGCAGCCTGGGACACAACGATGGCTACACCTTC
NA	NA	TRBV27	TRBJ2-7	CASSSYPPGHTLGRYEQYF	TGTGCCAGCAGTTCCTACCCACCGGGACATACCCTTGGACGCTACGAGCAGTACTTC
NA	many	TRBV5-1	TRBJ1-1	CASSLLVGVVNTEAFF	TGCGCCAGCAGCTTGTTGGTAGGTGTTGTGAACACTGAAGCTTTCTTT